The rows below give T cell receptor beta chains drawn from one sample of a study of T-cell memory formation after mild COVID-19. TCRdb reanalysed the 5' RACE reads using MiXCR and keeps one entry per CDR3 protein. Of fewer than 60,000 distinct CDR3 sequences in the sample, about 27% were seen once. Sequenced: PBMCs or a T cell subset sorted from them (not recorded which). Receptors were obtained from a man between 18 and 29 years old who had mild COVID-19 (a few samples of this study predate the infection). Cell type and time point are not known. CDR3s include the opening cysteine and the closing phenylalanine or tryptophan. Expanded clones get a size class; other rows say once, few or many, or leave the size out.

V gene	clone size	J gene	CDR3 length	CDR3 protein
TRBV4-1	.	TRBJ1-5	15	CASSQAYDSNQPQHF
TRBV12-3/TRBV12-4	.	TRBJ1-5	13	CASSYRVGQPQHF
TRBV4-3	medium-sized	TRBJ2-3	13	CASSPPRADTQYF
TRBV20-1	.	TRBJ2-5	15	CSAKGPAGGRETQYF
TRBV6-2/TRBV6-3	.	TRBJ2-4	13	CASWPGTQNIQYF
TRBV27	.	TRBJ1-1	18	CASRQLRGVGAMNTEAFF
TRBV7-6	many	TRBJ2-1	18	CASSPGVAGGRGYNEQFF
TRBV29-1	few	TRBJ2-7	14	CSVLPATLTYEQYF
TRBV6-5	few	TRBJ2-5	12	CASSYGGETQYF
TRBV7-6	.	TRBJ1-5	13	CASSSEPNQPQHF
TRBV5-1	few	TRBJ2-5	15	CASSLEGGNQETQYF
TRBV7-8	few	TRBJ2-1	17	CASSLPQAGLSYNEQFF
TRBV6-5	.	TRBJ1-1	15	CASTLSGTGETEAFF
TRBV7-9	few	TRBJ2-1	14	CASWDGGPYNEQFF
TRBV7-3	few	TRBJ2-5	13	CASSSVNQETQYF
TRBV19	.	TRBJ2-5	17	CASSIYEVGLATETQYF
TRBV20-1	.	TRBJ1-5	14	CSARTPSDNQPQHF
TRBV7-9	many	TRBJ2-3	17	CASSPLIPGQGTDTQYF
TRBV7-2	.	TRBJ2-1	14	CASSPVPAWGKQFF
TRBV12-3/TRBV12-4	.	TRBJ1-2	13	CASSFGGGYGYTF
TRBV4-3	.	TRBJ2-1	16	CASSQDVLAGLNEQFF
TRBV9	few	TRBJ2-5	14	CASSVDGVGETQYF
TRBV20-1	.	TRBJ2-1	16	CSARTLSSADYNEQFF
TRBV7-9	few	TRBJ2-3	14	CASTTAGTTDTQYF
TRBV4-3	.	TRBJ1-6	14	CASSLREGDSPLHF
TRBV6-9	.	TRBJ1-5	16	CASSYYGVDSNQPQHF
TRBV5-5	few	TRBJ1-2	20	CASSLTPGTVAPNRNYGYTF
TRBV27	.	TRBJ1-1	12	CASSTLGTEAFF
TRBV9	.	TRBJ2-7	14	CASSPEGPSDEQYF
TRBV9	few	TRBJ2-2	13	CASTYVNTGELFF
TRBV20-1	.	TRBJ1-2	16	CSARSFSDSGIYGYTF
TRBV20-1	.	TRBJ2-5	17	CSARDWVEAGLQETQYF
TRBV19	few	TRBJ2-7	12	CASSTGSYEQYF
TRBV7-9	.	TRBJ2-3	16	CASSLTGARLTDTQYF
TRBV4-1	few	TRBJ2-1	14	CASSQKTSGGEQFF
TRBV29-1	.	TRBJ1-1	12	CSVRPMNTEAFF
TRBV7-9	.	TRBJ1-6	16	CASTRTGGHYNSPLHF
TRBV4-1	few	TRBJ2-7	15	CASSQAQRMGFEQYF
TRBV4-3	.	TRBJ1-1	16	CASSQDPGGWYTEAFF
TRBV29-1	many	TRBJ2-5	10	CSVEDPRVDF
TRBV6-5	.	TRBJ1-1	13	CASSYSMGLEAFF
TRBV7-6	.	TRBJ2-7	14	CASSYGGRPYEQYF
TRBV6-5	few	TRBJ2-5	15	CASSHLTGSQETQYF
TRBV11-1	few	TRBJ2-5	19	CASSGSSGRSGGAGETQYF
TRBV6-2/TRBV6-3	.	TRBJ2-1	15	CASSPRGSSYNEQFF
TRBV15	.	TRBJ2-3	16	CATSRDDSGGTDTQYF
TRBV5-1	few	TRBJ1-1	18	CASSLAVIYRTGNTEAFF
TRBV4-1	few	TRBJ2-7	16	CASSPTIRGLVDEQYF
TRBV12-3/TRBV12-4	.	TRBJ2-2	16	CASSLGTVGNTGELFF
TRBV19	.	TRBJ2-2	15	CASSTRPGRTGELFF
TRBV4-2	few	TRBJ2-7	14	CASSQEYTGDEQYF
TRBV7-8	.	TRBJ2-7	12	CASSLGSADYTF
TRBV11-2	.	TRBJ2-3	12	CASSSLQDTQYF
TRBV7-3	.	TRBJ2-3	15	CASSATGGGTDTQYF
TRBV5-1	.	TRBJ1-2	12	CASSLGPYGYTF